The clone carrying this T cell receptor (beta chain) has a count of ten or more. This record belongs to a study of T cells in Graves' hyperthyroidism and ophthalmopathy. The CDR3 runs to 13 residues. With V trimmed by 6 bases and J by 2 bases, 4 bases remained unmatched. Germline V gene sequence: CDR1 DFQATT, CDR2 SNEGSKA (reference sequence). It was RNA transcripts that yielded the amplified TCR beta CDR3 regions. A first-round RT-PCR of the TCR CDR3 used the HTBI primer set. Using its own MiXCR run on the multiplex PCR reads, TCRdb lists one record per CDR3 protein. The table lists hundreds of thousands of distinct CDR3 sequences, around a sixth of them singletons.

Source material: blood. The chain employs TRBV20-1 and TRBJ1-2, with 9 bases identical to TRBD1. The source of this sequence is a woman aged 50 to 60 with Graves' hyperthyroidism that later progressed to Graves' ophthalmopathy. The CDR3 bases are TGCAGTGCGGGGGACAGGGCGAACTATGGCTACACCTTC. It encodes CSAGDRANYGYTF.